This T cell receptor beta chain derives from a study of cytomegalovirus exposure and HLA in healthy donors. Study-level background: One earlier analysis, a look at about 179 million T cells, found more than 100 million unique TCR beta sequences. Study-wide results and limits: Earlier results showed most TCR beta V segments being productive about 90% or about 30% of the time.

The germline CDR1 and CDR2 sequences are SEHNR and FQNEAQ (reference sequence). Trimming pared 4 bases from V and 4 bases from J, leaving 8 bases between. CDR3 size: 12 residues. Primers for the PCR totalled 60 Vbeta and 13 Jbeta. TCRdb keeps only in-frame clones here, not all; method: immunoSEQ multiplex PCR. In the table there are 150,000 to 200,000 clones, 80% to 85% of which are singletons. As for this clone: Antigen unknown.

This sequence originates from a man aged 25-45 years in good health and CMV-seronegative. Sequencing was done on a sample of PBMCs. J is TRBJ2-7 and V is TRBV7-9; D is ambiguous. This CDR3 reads CASSSLLYEQYF. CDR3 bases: TGTGCCAGCAGCTCCTTACTTTACGAGCAGTACTTC.